This entry is about one T cell receptor (beta chain). Its antigen target is currently unknown. No quality values exist for individual bases; no much larger clone is one base distant. The data originate from a study of response to subunit inactivated influenza vaccine (dated by TCRdb to 2017 to 2018). Context from the whole study: To follow how T cells responded to a trivalent subunit inactivated influenza vaccine, the researchers relied on deep quantitative profiling of the T cell receptor repertoire.

Trimming takes 1 base off V and 7 bases off J; junction bases not matched to a gene: 9. There are 15 amino acids in the CDR3, from cysteine to phenylalanine inclusive. CDR3 DNA is the only sequence kept; it has 45 bases, read in frame from the first base. CDR1 and CDR2 are drawn from the germline V gene: SGHAT, FQNNGV. The library was generated by RT-PCR. The instrument given in TCRdb is Illumina HiSeq 2500. TCRdb applied fastp at Q25 and MiXCR to the public reads, then kept only in-frame beta chains. Merged by CDR3 protein, the rows form single entries marked with the most common genes and DNA. The sample records 550,000 to 600,000 distinct CDR3 sequences, about 12% of which are singletons. The ten largest clones represent roughly a tenth of the sample. The investigation overall reported the following: The authors proposed that each seasonal influenza vaccination may bring in only a limited number of new T cells.

This specimen consisted of PBMCs from blood, obtained on the day of vaccination. The TCR sequence derives from a man aged 50 to 60 who received an inactivated influenza vaccine. Donor details come from another sample of the same person, matched by shared clones. This sequence uses TRBV11-2 and TRBJ2-7, with 8 junctional bases fitting TRBD2. The encoded CDR3 is CASSLVVGTRGEQYF. The DNA is TGTGCCAGCAGCTTAGTCGTGGGGACTAGGGGAGAGCAGTACTTC.